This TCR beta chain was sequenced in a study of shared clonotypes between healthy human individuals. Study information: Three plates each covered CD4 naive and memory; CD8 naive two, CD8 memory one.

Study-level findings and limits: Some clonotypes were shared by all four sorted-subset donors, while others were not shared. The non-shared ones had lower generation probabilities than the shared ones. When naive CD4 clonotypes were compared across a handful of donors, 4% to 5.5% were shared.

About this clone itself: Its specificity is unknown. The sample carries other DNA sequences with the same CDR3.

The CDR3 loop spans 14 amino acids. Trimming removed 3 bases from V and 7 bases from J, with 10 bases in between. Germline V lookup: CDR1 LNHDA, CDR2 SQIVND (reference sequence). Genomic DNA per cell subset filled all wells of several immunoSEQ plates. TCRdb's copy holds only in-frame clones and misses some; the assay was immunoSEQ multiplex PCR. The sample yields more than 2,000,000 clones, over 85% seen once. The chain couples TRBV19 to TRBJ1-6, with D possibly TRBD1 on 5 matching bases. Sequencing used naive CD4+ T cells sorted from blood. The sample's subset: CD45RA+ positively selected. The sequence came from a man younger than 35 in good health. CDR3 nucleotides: TGTGCCAGTAGTATCAGGGTAGGCAATTCACCCCTCCACTTT. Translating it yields CASSIRVGNSPLHF.